These 15 T cell receptor beta chains share one sample of origin, sequenced in a study of identical twins. One entry per CDR3 protein, called by TCRdb with MiXCR from the 5' RACE reads. In the table there are about 700,000 distinct CDR3 sequences, approximately 6% of which are singletons. The source material was naive T cells sorted from blood. These receptors originate from a man aged 18 to 29 in good health.

This clonotype was observed many times. This rearrangement joins TRBV20-1 to TRBJ2-1, with 11 bases lining up with TRBD2. This CDR3 region has 20 residues. With 6 bases clipped from V and 4 bases from J, the junction kept 23 bases outside the gene matches. Germline values: CDR1 DFQATT, CDR2 SNEGSKA (reference sequence). The CDR3 coding sequence is TGCAGTGCCCACCGATTGGGGCTAGCGGGAGGAATAAGGGGATACAATGAGCAGTTCTTC. Translated, it gives CSAHRLGLAGGIRGYNEQFF.

This clonotype was seen at least ten times. The chain recombines TRBV28 with TRBJ2-7; tentative D call: TRBD2 (5 bases). Germline lookup yields CDR1 MDHEN and CDR2 SYDVKM. Trimming took 6 bases from V and 4 from J, leaving 22 bases between them. The CDR3 loop spans 16 amino acids. The CDR3 loop is CASSPRGMGSRYEQYF. CDR3 coding DNA: TGTGCCAGCAGCCCACGAGGGATGGGGAGTCGGTACGAGCAGTACTTC.

V is TRBV5-6 and J is TRBJ2-1; TRBD2 matches 8 bases. The CDR3 totals 17 residues. Germline CDR1 reads SGHDT; CDR2 reads YYEEEE. V was clipped by 0 bases and J by 8 bases; unmatched bases: 13. The CDR3 reads CASSLGGAASGPYEQFF. The CDR3 DNA follows: TGTGCCAGCAGCTTGGGGGGGGCGGCTAGCGGGCCTTATGAGCAGTTCTTC.

This clonotype was seen repeatedly, ten times or more. The V call is TRBV24-1, the J call TRBJ2-3; TRBD2 agrees at 10 bases. The CDR3 is made up of 16 amino acids. V dropped 3 bases and J dropped 4; count of bases not matched to a gene: 6. Germline V gene data show CDR1 as KGHDR and CDR2 as SFDVKD. Here the CDR3 reads CATSDVLAGDPDTQYF. CDR3 sequence (DNA): TGTGCCACCAGTGATGTGCTAGCGGGAGATCCAGATACGCAGTATTTT.

Turning to this clonotype: A much larger clone lies a single base off, so this may be a read error. This CDR3 is missing its conserved last phenylalanine or tryptophan, likely due to a read error. The rearrangement joins TRBV10-2 to TRBJ1-1; tentative D call: TRBD1 (6 bases). V was pared by 6 bases and J by 0 bases, with 11 bases between. Germline lookup yields CDR1 WSHSY and CDR2 SAAADI. The CDR3 spans 14 residues. The CDR3 coding sequence is TGCGCCAGCAGGGGGACAACTTTGAACACTGAAGCTTTCTGT. It is translated as CASRGTTLNTEAFC.

The chain has TRBV5-1 and TRBJ2-1, with D perhaps TRBD1 or TRBD2 (5 bases each). The germline V gene encodes CDR1 SGHRS and CDR2 YFSETQ. V lost 4 bases to trimming and J lost 8 bases, with 19 bases between them. The CDR3 sequence is 15 residues long. The DNA of the CDR3 is TGCGCCAGCAGCCCGGGACCTGGGGGTGGGGATGAGCAGTTCTTC. This gives the protein CASSPGPGGGDEQFF.

Many counts were recorded for this clonotype. This chain links TRBV12-3 or TRBV12-4 with TRBJ2-2; D not certain. This CDR3 is 11 amino acids long. Here the CDR3 reads CAIDLAGELFF. CDR3 nucleotide sequence: TGTGCGATTGATCTGGCCGGGGAGCTGTTTTTT.

This clonotype was seen a few times. The chain combines TRBV4-2 with TRBJ2-1, with unresolved D. V lost 4 bases, J lost 7 bases, and 8 bases lay in between. Germline CDR1 LGHNA, CDR2 YNFKEQ. The CDR3 totals 12 residues. For the CDR3, the DNA is TGTGCCAGCAGCCGCCCTAAGAATGAGCAGTTCTTC. It encodes CASSRPKNEQFF.

This clonotype was detected many times. The rearrangement joins TRBV10-3 to TRBJ2-3; D might be TRBD2 (7 bases). CDR3 size: 15 residues. Between the trimmed V and J ends, which lost 3 bases and 0 bases, there was a span of 10 bases. The germline CDR1 and CDR2 sequences are ENHRY and SYGVKD. Here the CDR3 DNA reads TGTGCCATCAGTGATCGGGGGGCGAGCACAGATACGCAGTATTTT. Protein sequence: CAISDRGASTDTQYF.

About this clonotype itself: Mismatch with germline at one junction end may stem from a read error. In nucleotides, the CDR3 is TGTGCCAGCAGCGGGCTCCACTACCAAAAGACCCAGTACTTC. Amino acid sequence: CASSGLHYQKTQYF. J is TRBJ2-5 and V is TRBV7-9, with unresolved D. The CDR3 consists of 14 residues. Germline V gene lookup returns CDR1 SEHNR and CDR2 FQNEAQ (reference sequence).

This clonotype was counted a few times. The chain couples TRBV14 to TRBJ2-1, with 7 nucleotides matching TRBD2. V lost 1 base, J lost 4 bases, and 10 bases stayed unmatched. Looked up from germline, CDR1 is SGHDN and CDR2 is FVKESK. This CDR3 has 17 amino acids. Written as DNA, the CDR3 is TGTGCCAGCAGCCAAGTGTCGGGGGGAGTCAGGTACAATGAGCAGTTCTTC. This gives the protein CASSQVSGGVRYNEQFF. The full variable domain, completed using reference TRBV14 and TRBJ2-1, is EAGVTQFPSHSVIEKGQTVTLRCDPISGHDNLYWYRRVMGKEIKFLLHFVKESKQDESGMPNNRFLAERTGGTYSTLKVQPAELEDSGVYFCASSQVSGGVRYNEQFFGPGTRLTVL.

This clonotype was counted at least ten times. The CDR3 protein is CASSTWTVSYEQYF. Here the CDR3 DNA reads TGTGCCAGCAGCACCTGGACAGTCTCCTACGAGCAGTACTTC. J is TRBJ2-7 and V is TRBV7-9; D is possibly TRBD1 (6 bases). The V gene's germline CDR1 is SEHNR and CDR2 FQNEAQ (reference sequence). The V gene lost 5 bases and the J gene lost 0 bases, with 11 bases spanning the gap. The CDR3 sequence is 14 residues long.

This clonotype came up a few times. V usage is TRBV7-9 and J usage is TRBJ1-4; D gene uncertain. The CDR3 is made up of 14 amino acids. Trimming took off 0 bases at V and 5 bases at J, with 7 bases between the two ends. Germline CDR1 SEHNR, CDR2 FQNEAQ (reference sequence). Here the CDR3 DNA reads TGTGCCAGCAGCTTAGCTCAACCGAATGAAAAACTGTTTTTT. Translated: CASSLAQPNEKLFF.

The chain has TRBV6-1 and TRBJ2-2, with 11 bases matching TRBD2. Per germline, CDR1 MNHNS and CDR2 SASEGT. The V segment lost 1 base and the J segment 3 bases; nucleotides outside the gene matches: 7. The CDR3 length is 18 residues. This CDR3 is CASSEVIAGGPYTGELFF. The CDR3 DNA follows: TGTGCCAGCAGTGAAGTAATAGCGGGAGGGCCTTACACCGGGGAGCTGTTTTTT.

This clonotype was counted between two and nine times. The V gene is TRBV6-2 or TRBV6-3, the J gene TRBJ2-1; D might be TRBD1 or TRBD2, each matching 7 bases. There are 15 residues in the CDR3. Trimming took off 6 bases at V and 9 bases at J, with 21 bases between the two ends. Germline loops: CDR1 MNHEY, CDR2 SVGEGT. The CDR3 protein is CASSRGGGRKVEQFF. CDR3 DNA: TGTGCCAGCAGCAGAGGGGGCGGGAGAAAGGTTGAGCAGTTCTTC.